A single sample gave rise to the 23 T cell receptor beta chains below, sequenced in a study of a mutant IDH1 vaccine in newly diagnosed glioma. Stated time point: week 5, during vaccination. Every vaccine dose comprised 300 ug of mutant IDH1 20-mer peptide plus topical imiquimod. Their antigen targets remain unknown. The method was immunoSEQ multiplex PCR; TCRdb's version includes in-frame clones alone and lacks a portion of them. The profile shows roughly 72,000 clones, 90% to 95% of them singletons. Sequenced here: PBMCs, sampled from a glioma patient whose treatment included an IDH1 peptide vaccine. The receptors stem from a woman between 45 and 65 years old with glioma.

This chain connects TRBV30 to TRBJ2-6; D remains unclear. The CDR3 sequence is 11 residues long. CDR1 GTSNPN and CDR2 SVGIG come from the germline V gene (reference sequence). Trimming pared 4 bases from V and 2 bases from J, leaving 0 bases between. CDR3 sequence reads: CAWTGANVLTF. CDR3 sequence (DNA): TGTGCCTGGACTGGGGCCAACGTCCTGACTTTC.

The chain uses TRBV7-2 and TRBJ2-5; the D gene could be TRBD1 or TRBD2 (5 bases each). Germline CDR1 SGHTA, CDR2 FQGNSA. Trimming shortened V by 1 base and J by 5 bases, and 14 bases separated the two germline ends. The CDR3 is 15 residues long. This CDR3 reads CASSLVGERGETQYF. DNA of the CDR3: TGTGCCAGCAGCTTAGTGGGGGAGAGAGGGGAGACCCAGTACTTC.

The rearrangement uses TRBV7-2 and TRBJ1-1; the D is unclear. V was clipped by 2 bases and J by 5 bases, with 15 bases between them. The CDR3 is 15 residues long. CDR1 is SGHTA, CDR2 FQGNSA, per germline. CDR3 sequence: CASSLLYDTYTEAFF. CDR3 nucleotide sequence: TGTGCCAGCAGCTTATTATACGACACATATACTGAAGCTTTCTTT. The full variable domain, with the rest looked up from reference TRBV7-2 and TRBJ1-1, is GAGVSQSPSNKVTEKGKDVELRCDPISGHTALYWYRQSLGQGLEFLIYFQGNSAPDKSGLPSDRFSAERTGGSVSTLTIQRTQQEDSAVYLCASSLLYDTYTEAFFGQGTRLTVV.

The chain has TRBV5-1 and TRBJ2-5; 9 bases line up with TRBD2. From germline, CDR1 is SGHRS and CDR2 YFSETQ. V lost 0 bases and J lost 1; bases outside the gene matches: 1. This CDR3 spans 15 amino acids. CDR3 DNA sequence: TGCGCCAGCAGCTTGGCGACTAGCGGCCAAGAGACCCAGTACTTC. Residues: CASSLATSGQETQYF.

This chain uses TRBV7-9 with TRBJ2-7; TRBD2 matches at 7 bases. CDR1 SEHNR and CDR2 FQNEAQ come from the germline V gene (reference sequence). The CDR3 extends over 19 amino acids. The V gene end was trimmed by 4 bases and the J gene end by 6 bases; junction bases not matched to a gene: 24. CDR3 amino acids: CASSSQPWYSAAGAGEQYF. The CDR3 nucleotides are TGTGCCAGCAGCTCCCAACCTTGGTACTCTGCTGCGGGAGCGGGCGAGCAGTACTTC.

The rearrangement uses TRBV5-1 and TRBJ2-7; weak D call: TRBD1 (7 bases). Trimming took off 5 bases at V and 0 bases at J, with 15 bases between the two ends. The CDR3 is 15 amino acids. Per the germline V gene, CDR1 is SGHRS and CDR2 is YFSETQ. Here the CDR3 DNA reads TGCGCCAGCAGACTCCGGCGGGACAGCTCCTACGAGCAGTACTTC. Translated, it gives CASRLRRDSSYEQYF.

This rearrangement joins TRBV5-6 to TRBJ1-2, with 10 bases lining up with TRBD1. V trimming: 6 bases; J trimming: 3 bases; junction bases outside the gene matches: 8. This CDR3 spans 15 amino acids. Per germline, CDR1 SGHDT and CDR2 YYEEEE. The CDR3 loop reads CASNRRQGADYGYTF. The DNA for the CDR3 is TGTGCCAGCAACCGACGACAGGGGGCTGACTATGGCTACACCTTC.

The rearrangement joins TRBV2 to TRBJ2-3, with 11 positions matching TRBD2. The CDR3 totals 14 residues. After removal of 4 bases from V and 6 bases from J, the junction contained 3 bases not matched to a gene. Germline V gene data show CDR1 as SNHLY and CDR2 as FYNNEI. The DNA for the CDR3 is TGTGCCAGCAGTGGGATAGCGGGAGGGGATACGCAGTATTTT. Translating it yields CASSGIAGGDTQYF.

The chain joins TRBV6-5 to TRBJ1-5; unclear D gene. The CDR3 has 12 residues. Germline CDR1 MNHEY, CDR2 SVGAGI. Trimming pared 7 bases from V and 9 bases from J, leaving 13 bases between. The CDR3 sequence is CASTPGTGPQHF. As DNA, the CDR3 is TGTGCCAGCACCCCCGGCACGGGGCCCCAGCATTTT.

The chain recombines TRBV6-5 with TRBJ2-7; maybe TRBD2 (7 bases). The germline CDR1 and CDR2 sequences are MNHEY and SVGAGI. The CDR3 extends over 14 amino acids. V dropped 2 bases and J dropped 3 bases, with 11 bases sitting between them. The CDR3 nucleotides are TGTGCCAGCAGTTACAGGGGGGGAGACTACGAGCAGTACTTC. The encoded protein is CASSYRGGDYEQYF.

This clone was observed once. The CDR3 DNA is TGTGCCTCTGGGCGGGAGGAGGTGTCCTACAATGAGCAGTTCTTC. Translating it yields CASGREEVSYNEQFF. The V gene is TRBV2, the J gene TRBJ2-1; the match to TRBD2 covers 8 bases. The V gene's germline CDR1 is SNHLY and CDR2 FYNNEI. This CDR3 spans 15 amino acids. V lost 11 bases, J lost 1 base, and 10 bases stayed unmatched.

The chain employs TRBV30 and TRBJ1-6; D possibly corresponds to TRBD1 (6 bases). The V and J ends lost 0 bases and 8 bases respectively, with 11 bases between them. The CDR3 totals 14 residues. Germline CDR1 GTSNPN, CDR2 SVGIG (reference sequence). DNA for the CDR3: TGTGCCTGGAGTGTGACAGGAGGATATTCACCCCTCCACTTT. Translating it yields CAWSVTGGYSPLHF. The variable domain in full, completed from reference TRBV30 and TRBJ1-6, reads SQTIHQWPATLVQPVGSPLSLECTVEGTSNPNLYWYRQAAGRGLQLLFYSVGIGQISSEVPQNLSASRPQDRQFILSSKKLLLSDSGFYLCAWSVTGGYSPLHFGNGTRLTVT.

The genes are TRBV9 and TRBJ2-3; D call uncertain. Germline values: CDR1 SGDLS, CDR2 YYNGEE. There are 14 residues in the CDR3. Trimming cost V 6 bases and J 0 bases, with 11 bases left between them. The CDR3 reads CASTHTLSTDTQYF. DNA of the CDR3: TGTGCCAGCACGCATACTCTAAGCACAGATACGCAGTATTTT.

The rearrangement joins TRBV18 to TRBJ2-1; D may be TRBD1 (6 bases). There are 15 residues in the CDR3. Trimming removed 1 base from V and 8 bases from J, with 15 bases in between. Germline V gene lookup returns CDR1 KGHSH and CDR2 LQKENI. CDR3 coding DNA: TGTGCCAGCTCACCACAGGAGCAGGGGCAGCATGAGCAGTTCTTC. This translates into CASSPQEQGQHEQFF.

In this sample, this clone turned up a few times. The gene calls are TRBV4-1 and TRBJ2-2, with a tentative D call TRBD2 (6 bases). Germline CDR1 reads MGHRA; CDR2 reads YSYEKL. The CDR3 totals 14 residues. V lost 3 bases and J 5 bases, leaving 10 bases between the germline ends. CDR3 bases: TGCGCCAGCAGCCAGACTAGGGGTACCGGGGAGCTGTTTTTT. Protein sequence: CASSQTRGTGELFF.

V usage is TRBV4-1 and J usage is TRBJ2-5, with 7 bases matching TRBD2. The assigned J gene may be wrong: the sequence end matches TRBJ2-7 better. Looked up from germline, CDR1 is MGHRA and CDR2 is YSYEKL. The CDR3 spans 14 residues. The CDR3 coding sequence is TGCGCCAGCAGCCTCCGACTAGCTCAGGACGAGCAGTACTTC. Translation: CASSLRLAQDEQYF.

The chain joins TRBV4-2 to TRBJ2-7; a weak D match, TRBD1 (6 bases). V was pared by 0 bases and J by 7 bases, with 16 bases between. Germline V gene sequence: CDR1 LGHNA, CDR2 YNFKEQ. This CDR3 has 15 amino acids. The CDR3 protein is CASSQDLSGVGEQYF. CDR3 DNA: TGTGCCAGCAGCCAAGATCTTTCAGGGGTCGGAGAGCAGTACTTC.

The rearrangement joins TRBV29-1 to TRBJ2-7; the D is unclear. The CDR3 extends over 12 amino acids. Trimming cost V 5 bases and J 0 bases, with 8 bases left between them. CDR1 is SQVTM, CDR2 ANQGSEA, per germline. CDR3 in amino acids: CSVSFPSYEQYF. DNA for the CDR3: TGCAGCGTTAGTTTCCCCTCCTACGAGCAGTACTTC.

The CDR3 nucleotides read TGTGCCAGCAGCTCCAGCGGGAATTACAATGAGCAGTTCTTC. Translated, it gives CASSSSGNYNEQFF. The V gene is TRBV7-9, the J gene TRBJ2-1; 7 bases match TRBD2. The germline V gene encodes CDR1 SEHNR and CDR2 FQNEAQ (reference sequence). Unmatched junction bases numbered 4, after V lost 4 bases and J lost 4 bases. The CDR3 runs 14 residues.

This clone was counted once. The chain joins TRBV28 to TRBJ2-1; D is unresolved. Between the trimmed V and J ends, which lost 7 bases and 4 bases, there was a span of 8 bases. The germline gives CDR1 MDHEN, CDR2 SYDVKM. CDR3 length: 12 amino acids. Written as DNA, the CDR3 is TGTGCCAGCAAAAGTGGGTACAATGAGCAGTTCTTC. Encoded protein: CASKSGYNEQFF.

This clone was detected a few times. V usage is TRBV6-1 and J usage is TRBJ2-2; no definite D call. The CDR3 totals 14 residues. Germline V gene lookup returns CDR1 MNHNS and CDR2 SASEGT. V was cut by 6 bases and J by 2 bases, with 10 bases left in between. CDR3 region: CASRAEVNTGELFF. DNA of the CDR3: TGTGCCAGCAGGGCAGAGGTTAACACCGGGGAGCTGTTTTTT.

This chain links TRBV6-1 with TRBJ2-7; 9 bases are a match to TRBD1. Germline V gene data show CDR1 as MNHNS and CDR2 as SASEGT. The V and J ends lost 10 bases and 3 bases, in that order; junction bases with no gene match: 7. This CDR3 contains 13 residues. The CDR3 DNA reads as TGTGCCATTCCGGGACAGGGATACTACGAGCAGTACTTC. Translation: CAIPGQGYYEQYF.

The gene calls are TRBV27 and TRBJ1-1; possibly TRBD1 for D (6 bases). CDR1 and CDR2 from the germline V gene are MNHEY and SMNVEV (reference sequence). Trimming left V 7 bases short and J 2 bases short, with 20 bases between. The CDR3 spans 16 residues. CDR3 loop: CASTAGGRGINTEAFF. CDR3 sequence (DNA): TGTGCCAGCACCGCCGGGGGGCGGGGGATTAACACTGAAGCTTTCTTT.